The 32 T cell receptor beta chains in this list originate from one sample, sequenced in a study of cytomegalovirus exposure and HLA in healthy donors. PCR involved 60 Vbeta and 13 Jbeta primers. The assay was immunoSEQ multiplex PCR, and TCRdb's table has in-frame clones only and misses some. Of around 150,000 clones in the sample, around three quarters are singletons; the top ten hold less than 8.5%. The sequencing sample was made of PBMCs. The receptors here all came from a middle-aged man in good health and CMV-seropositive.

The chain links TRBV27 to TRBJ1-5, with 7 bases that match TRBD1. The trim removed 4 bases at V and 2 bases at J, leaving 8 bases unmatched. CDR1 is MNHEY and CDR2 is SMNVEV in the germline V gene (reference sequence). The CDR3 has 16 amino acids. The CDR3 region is CASSSRDRGGNQPQHF. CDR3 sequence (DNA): TGTGCCAGCAGTTCTCGGGACAGAGGCGGCAATCAGCCCCAGCATTTT.

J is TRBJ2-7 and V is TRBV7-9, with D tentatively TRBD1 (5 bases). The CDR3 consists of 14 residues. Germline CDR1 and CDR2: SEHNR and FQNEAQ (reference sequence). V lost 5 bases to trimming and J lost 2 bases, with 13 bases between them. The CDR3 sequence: CASSPRTYPYEQYF. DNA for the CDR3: TGTGCCAGCAGCCCCCGGACATATCCCTACGAGCAGTACTTC.

The CDR3: CASSLAQGTDTQYF. CDR3 DNA sequence: TGTGCCAGCAGCTTAGCTCAGGGCACAGATACGCAGTATTTT. The V and J genes are TRBV7-9 and TRBJ2-3; D gene uncertain. CDR3 length: 14 amino acids. From germline, CDR1 is SEHNR and CDR2 FQNEAQ (reference sequence). The germline V and J ends were trimmed by 0 bases and 1 base, with 5 bases remaining between them.

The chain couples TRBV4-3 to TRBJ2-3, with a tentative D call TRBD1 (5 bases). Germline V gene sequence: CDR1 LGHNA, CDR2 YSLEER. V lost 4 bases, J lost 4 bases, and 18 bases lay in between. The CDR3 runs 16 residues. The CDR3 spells CASSRIPGSPSDTQYF. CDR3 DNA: TGCGCCAGCAGCCGCATCCCAGGGTCCCCTTCAGATACGCAGTATTTT.

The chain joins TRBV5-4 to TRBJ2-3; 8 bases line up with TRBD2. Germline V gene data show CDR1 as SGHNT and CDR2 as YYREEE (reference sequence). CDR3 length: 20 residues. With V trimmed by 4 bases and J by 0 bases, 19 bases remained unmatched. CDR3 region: CASSPGGRGPTRTSTDTQYF. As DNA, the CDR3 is TGTGCCAGCAGCCCGGGGGGGCGGGGGCCCACTCGCACTAGCACAGATACGCAGTATTTT.

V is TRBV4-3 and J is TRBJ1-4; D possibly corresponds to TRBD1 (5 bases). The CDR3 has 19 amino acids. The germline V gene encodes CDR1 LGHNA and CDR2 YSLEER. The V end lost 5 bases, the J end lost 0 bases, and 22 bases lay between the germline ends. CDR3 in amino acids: CASSWGDPASAATNEKLFF. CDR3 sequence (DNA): TGCGCCAGCAGCTGGGGGGACCCAGCATCGGCGGCAACTAATGAAAAACTGTTTTTT.

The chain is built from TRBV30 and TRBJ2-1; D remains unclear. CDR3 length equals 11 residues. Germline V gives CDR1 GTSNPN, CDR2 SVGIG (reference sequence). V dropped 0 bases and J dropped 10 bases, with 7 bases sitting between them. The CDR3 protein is CAWSVLREQFF. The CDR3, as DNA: TGTGCCTGGAGTGTACTGCGCGAGCAGTTCTTC.

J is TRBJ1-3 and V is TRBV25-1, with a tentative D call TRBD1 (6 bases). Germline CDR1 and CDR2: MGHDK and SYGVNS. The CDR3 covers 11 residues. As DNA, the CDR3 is TGTTCGGCAGGGGCTGGAAACACCATATATTTT. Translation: CSAGAGNTIYF.

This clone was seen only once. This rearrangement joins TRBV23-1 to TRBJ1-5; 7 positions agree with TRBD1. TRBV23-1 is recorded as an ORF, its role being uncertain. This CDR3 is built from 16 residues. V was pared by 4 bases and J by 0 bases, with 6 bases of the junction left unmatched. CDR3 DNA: TGCGCCAGCAGTCCCCGGGACAGATATAGCAATCAGCCCCAGCATTTT. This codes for CASSPRDRYSNQPQHF.

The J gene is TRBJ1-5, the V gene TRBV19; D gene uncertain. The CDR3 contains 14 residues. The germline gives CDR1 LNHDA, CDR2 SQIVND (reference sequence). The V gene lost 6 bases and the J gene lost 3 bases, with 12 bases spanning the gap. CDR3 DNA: TGTGCCAGTAGACCGGGTCAGATCAATCAGCCCCAGCATTTT. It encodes CASRPGQINQPQHF.

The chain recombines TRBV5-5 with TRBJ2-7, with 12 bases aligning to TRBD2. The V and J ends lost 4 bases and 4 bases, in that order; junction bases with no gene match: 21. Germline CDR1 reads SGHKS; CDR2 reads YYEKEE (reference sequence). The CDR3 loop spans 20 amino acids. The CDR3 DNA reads TGTGCCAGCAGCCCGGACTCTCGACTAGCGGGGGAATACAAAGTGTACGAGCAGTACTTC. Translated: CASSPDSRLAGEYKVYEQYF.

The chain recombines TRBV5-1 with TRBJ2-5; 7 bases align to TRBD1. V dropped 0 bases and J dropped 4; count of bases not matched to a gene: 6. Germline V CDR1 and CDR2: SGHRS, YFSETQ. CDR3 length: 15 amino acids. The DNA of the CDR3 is TGCGCCAGCAGCTTGGCCGACAGGGCTGGAGAGACCCAGTACTTC. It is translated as CASSLADRAGETQYF.

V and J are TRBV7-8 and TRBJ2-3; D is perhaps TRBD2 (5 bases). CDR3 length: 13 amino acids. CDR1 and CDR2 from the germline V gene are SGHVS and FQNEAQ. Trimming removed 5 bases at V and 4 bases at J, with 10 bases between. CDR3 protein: CASSPGRADTQYF. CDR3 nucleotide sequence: TGTGCCAGCAGCCCCGGGCGGGCAGATACGCAGTATTTT.

The CDR3 bases are TGTGCCAGCAGGGGGACAGGGAAAACCTACGAGCAGTACTTC. Translation: CASRGTGKTYEQYF. This chain joins TRBV6-5 and TRBJ2-7, with 9 bases matching TRBD1. Germline V gives CDR1 MNHEY, CDR2 SVGAGI. The CDR3 spans 14 residues. V lost 6 bases and J lost 2; bases outside the gene matches: 5.

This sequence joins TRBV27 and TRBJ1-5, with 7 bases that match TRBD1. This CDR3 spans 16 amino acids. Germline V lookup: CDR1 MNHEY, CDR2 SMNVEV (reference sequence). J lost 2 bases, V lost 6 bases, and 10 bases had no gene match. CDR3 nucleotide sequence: TGTGCCAGCAGACGAGACCACAGGGGTGGCAATCAGCCCCAGCATTTT. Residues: CASRRDHRGGNQPQHF.

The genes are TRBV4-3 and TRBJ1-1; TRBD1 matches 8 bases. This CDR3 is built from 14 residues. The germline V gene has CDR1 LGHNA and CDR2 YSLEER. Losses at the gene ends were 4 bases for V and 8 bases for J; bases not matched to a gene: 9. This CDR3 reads CASSRTRGQGEAFF. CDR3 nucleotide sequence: TGCGCCAGCAGCCGAACCAGGGGGCAAGGAGAAGCTTTCTTT.

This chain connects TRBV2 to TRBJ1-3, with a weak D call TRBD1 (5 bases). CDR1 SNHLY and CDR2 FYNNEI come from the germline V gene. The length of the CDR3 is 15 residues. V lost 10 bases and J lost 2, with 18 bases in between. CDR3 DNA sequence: TGTGCCACTCGGGAGGACGGGGGACCTGGAAACACCATATATTTT. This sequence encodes CATREDGGPGNTIYF.

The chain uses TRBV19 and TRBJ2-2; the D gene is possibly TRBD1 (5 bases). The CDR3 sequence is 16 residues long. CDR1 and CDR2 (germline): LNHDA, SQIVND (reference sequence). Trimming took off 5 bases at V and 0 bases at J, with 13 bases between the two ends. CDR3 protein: CASSSLDSSNTGELFF. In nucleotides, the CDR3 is TGTGCCAGTAGTTCCCTTGACAGTTCGAACACCGGGGAGCTGTTTTTT.

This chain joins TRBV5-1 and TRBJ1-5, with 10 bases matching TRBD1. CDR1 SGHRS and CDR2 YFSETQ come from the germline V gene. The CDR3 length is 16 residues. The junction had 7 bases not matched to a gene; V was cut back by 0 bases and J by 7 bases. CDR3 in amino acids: CASSLAGTGAGQPQHF. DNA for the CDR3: TGCGCCAGCAGCTTGGCCGGGACAGGGGCCGGGCAGCCCCAGCATTTT.

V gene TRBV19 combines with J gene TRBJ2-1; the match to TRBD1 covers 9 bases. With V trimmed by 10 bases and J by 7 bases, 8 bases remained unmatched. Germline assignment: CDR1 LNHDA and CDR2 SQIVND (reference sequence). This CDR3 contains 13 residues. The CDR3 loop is CATLDRGPNEQFF. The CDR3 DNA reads TGTGCCACCCTGGACAGGGGTCCGAATGAGCAGTTCTTC.

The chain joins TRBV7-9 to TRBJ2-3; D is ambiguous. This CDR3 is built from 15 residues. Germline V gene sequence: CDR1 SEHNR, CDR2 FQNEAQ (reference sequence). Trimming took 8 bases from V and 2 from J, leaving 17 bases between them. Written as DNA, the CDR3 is TGTGCCAGCGTCCTCCCCCAGGATTACACAGATACGCAGTATTTT. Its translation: CASVLPQDYTDTQYF.

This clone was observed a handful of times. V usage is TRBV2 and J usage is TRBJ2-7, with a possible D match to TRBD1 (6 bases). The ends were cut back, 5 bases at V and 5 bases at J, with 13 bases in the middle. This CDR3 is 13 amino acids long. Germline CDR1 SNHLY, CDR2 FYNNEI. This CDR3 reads CASSPDYRDEQYF. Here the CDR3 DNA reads TGTGCCAGCAGTCCCGACTACAGGGACGAGCAGTACTTC.

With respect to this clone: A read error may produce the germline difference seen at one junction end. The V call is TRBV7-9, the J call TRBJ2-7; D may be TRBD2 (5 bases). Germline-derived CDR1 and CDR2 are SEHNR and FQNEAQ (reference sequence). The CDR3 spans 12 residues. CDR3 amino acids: CSSSWTPYEQYF. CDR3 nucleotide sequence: TGTTCCAGCAGCTGGACTCCCTACGAGCAGTACTTC. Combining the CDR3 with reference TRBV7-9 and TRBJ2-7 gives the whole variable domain DTGVSQNPRHKITKRGQNVTFRCDPISEHNRLYWYRQTLGQGPEFLTYFQNEAQLEKSRLLSDRFSAERPKGSFSTLEIQRTEQGDSAMYLCSSSWTPYEQYFGPGTRLTVT.

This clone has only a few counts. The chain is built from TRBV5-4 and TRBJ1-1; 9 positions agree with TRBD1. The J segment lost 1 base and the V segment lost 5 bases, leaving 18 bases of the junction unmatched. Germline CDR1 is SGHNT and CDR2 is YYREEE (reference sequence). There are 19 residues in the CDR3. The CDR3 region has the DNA TGTGCCAGCAGTTCACCGGCTGGGCAGGGACAGGGTAGGAACACTGAAGCTTTCTTT. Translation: CASSSPAGQGQGRNTEAFF.

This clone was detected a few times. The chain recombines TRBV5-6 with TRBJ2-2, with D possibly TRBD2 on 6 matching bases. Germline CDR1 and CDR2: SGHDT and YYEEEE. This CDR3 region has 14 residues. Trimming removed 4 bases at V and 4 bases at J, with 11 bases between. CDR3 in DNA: TGTGCCAGCAGCCACGGGGGAGGCACCGGGGAGCTGTTTTTT. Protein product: CASSHGGGTGELFF.

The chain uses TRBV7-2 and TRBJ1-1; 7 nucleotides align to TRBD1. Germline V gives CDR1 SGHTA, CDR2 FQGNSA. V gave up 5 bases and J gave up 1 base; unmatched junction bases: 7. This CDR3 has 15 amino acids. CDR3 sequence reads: CASSPRTGENTEAFF. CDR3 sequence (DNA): TGTGCCAGCAGCCCCCGGACAGGAGAGAACACTGAAGCTTTCTTT.

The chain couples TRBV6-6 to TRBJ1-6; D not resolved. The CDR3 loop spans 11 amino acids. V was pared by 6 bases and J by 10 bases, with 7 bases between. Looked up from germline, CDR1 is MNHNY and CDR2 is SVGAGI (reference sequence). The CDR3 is CASREQSPLHF. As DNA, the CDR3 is TGTGCCAGCAGAGAACAATCACCCCTCCACTTT.

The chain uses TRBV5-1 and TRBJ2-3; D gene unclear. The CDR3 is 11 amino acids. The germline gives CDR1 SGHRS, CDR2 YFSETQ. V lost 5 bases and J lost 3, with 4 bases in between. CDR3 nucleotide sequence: TGCGCCAGCAGTTTAACAGATACGCAGTATTTT. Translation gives CASSLTDTQYF.

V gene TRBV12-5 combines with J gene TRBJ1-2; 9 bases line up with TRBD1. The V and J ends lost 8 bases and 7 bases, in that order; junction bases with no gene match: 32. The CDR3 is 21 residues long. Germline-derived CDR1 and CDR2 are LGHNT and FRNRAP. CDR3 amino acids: CASCSNPVLGVTGGSGGGYTF. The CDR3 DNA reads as TGTGCTAGTTGTTCCAACCCCGTTCTTGGTGTGACAGGGGGTTCCGGTGGTGGCTACACCTTC. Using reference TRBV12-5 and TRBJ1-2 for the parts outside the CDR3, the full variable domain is DARVTQTPRHKVTEMGQEVTMRCQPILGHNTVFWYRQTMMQGLELLAYFRNRAPLDDSGMPKDRFSAEMPDATLATLKIQPSEPRDSAVYFCASCSNPVLGVTGGSGGGYTFGSGTRLTVV.

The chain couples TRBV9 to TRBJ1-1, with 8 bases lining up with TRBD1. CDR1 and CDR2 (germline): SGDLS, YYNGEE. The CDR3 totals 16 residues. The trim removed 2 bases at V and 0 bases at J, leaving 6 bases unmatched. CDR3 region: CASSVTGASMNTEAFF. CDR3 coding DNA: TGTGCCAGCAGCGTGACAGGGGCCTCCATGAACACTGAAGCTTTCTTT.

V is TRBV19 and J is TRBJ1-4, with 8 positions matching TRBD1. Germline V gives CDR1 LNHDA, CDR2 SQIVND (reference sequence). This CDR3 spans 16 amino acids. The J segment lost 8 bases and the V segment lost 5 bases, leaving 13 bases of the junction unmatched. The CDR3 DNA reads TGTGCCAGTAGTCCTCCGCAGGGGGCGGGTCGGGAAAAACTGTTTTTT. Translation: CASSPPQGAGREKLFF.

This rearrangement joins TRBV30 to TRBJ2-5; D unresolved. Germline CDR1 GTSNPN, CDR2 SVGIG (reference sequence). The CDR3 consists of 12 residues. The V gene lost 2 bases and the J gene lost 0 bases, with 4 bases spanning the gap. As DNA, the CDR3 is TGTGCCTGGAGTCCGTACCAAGAGACCCAGTACTTC. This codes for CAWSPYQETQYF.